These 10 T cell receptor beta chains originate from one sample sequenced in a study of T cells in tumors after PD-1 blockade. TCRdb's table, derived via immunoSEQ multiplex PCR, lists solely in-frame clones and lacks some. The table lists tens of thousands of clones, about 85% of them singletons. Specimen: PBMCs, collected before anti-PD-1 treatment. The origin of the receptors is a human donor with basal cell carcinoma.

The V call is TRBV6-4, the J call TRBJ2-1; D possibly corresponds to TRBD2 (6 bases). Germline V gene lookup returns CDR1 MRHNA and CDR2 SNTAGT. Trimming removed 0 bases from V and 2 bases from J, with 8 bases in between. This CDR3 is built from 15 residues. In DNA, the CDR3 is TGTGCCAGCAGTGACTCGGGGGGACCCTACAATGAGCAGTTCTTC. Translated, it gives CASSDSGGPYNEQFF.

The genes are TRBV5-1 and TRBJ2-3, with 9 bases aligning to TRBD2. There are 16 residues in the CDR3. V lost 3 bases and J lost 1; bases outside the gene matches: 6. Germline V gene lookup returns CDR1 SGHRS and CDR2 YFSETQ. This chain's CDR3 is CASSSSSGDGTDTQYF. The DNA for the CDR3 is TGCGCCAGCAGCTCTTCTAGCGGGGATGGCACAGATACGCAGTATTTT.

This rearrangement joins TRBV4-1 to TRBJ1-4, with D unresolved. V was trimmed by 4 bases and J by 0 bases, leaving 12 bases between them. Germline V gene lookup returns CDR1 MGHRA and CDR2 YSYEKL. The CDR3 is made up of 16 amino acids. The CDR3 is CASSRLQAATNEKLFF. CDR3 in DNA: TGCGCCAGCAGCCGTCTCCAGGCGGCAACTAATGAAAAACTGTTTTTT.

The chain has TRBV23-1 and TRBJ1-5, with D maybe TRBD1 (5 bases). TRBV23-1 is designated an ORF whose function remains uncertain. Trimming removed 0 bases at V and 4 bases at J, with 16 bases between. The CDR3 contains 17 residues. This CDR3 is CASSQSYRDGLNQPQHF. The CDR3 bases are TGCGCCAGCAGTCAATCTTACCGGGACGGCCTTAATCAGCCCCAGCATTTT.

V gene TRBV7-2 combines with J gene TRBJ2-1; D possibly corresponds to TRBD2 (7 bases). Trimming removed 1 base from V and 4 bases from J, with 17 bases in between. The CDR3 sequence is 17 residues long. CDR1 and CDR2 from the germline V gene are SGHTA and FQGNSA. The chain's CDR3 is CASSLVGGGRIYNEQFF. The CDR3 coding sequence is TGTGCCAGCAGCTTAGTGGGGGGGGGCCGGATATACAATGAGCAGTTCTTC.

The chain links TRBV27 to TRBJ1-1; D remains ambiguous. Germline V CDR1 and CDR2: MNHEY, SMNVEV (reference sequence). This CDR3 spans 13 amino acids. With 4 bases removed from V and 5 bases from J, the gap between germline ends came to 11 bases. Written as DNA, the CDR3 is TGTGCCAGCAGTTCCGCCTTGGGAACTGAAGCTTTCTTT. Protein sequence: CASSSALGTEAFF.

This chain connects TRBV6-5 to TRBJ2-3, with D possibly matching TRBD1 (5 bases). This CDR3 has 13 amino acids. Germline V gives CDR1 MNHEY, CDR2 SVGAGI. Trimming pared 7 bases from V and 1 base from J, leaving 9 bases between. The CDR3 region is CASTLTGTDTQYF. The CDR3 region has the DNA TGTGCCAGCACCCTGACAGGCACAGATACGCAGTATTTT.

This rearrangement joins TRBV2 to TRBJ2-1; 12 nucleotides line up with TRBD2. The CDR3 consists of 15 residues. Per the germline V gene, CDR1 is SNHLY and CDR2 is FYNNEI. Trimming at V came to 5 bases and at J to 10 bases, leaving 9 bases not matched to a gene. The CDR3, as DNA: TGTGCCAGCAGTAAAACTAGCGGGGGGAAGCCAGAGCAGTTCTTC. Translating gives CASSKTSGGKPEQFF. Drawing the rest from reference TRBV2 and TRBJ2-1, the complete variable domain is EPEVTQTPSHQVTQMGQEVILRCVPISNHLYFYWYRQILGQKVEFLVSFYNNEISEKSEIFDDQFSVERPDGSNFTLKIRSTKLEDSAMYFCASSKTSGGKPEQFFGPGTRLTVL.

J is TRBJ1-6 and V is TRBV6-7; possible D gene TRBD1, 5 bases. TRBV6-7 is an ORF, with its function uncertain. The germline V and J ends were trimmed by 2 bases and 7 bases, with 15 bases remaining between them. The CDR3 extends over 16 amino acids. The CDR3 here is CASSYRGGLPNSPLHF. The CDR3 DNA reads as TGTGCCAGCAGTTACCGGGGGGGTTTACCCAATTCACCCCTCCACTTT.

This chain uses TRBV14 with TRBJ1-4; no definite D call. The CDR3 totals 16 residues. V was pared by 1 base and J by 6 bases, with 15 bases between. Germline CDR1 is SGHDN and CDR2 is FVKESK. The CDR3 sequence is CASSQGTGAKDEKLFF. In DNA form, the CDR3 reads TGTGCCAGCAGCCAAGGAACGGGTGCTAAGGATGAAAAACTGTTTTTT.